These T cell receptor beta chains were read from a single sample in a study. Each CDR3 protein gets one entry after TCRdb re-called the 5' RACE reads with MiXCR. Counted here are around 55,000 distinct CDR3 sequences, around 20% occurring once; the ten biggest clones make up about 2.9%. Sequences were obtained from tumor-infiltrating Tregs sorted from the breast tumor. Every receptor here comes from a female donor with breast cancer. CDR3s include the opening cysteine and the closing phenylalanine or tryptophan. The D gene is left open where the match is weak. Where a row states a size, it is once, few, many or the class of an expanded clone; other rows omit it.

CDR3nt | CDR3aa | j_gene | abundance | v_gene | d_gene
TGCAGCGTTGAAACGGCAGTCAGTGGAAACACCATATATTTT | CSVETAVSGNTIYF | TRBJ1-3 | many | TRBV29-1 | .
TGCGCCAGCAGTGGACTAGCGGGTTCACTCACAGATACGCAGTATTTT | CASSGLAGSLTDTQYF | TRBJ2-3 | . | TRBV5-1 | TRBD2
TGCGCCAGCAGCTCGACCGGGACAGGGATGAATGAGCAGTTCTTC | CASSSTGTGMNEQFF | TRBJ2-1 | few | TRBV5-1 | TRBD1
TGCGCCAGCAGCTTGATAGGGGACTATGGCTACGCCTTC | CASSLIGDYGYAF | TRBJ1-2 | . | TRBV5-1 | .
TGTGCCAGCAGCTCACCAGAGACAGGAGGTGGCTACACCTTC | CASSSPETGGGYTF | TRBJ1-2 | few | TRBV7-9 | .
TGTGCCAGCACCTTTTGGGCGGGGGTGACCCAGTACTTC | CASTFWAGVTQYF | TRBJ2-5 | . | TRBV7-2 | TRBD2
TGCGCCAGCAGCCAACCGGACAGCGTCTATGGCTACACCTTC | CASSQPDSVYGYTF | TRBJ1-2 | many | TRBV4-1 | .
TGCAGTGCTCAAAGGACAGGGGGCACAAATGAAAAACTGTTTTTT | CSAQRTGGTNEKLFF | TRBJ1-4 | . | TRBV20-1 | TRBD1
TGCGCCAGCAGCTATAGGGGTGGTCAAGAGACCCAGTACTTC | CASSYRGGQETQYF | TRBJ2-5 | few | TRBV5-1 | .
TGTGCCAGCAGCTTAGGCGAGGGGCTAAACACCGGGGAGCTGTTTTTT | CASSLGEGLNTGELFF | TRBJ2-2 | . | TRBV7-8 | .
TGTGCCAGCAGCGTAGACTCCCGGGCCACCGGGGAGCTGTTTTTT | CASSVDSRATGELFF | TRBJ2-2 | . | TRBV9 | .
TGTGCCAGCAGTAGAGTAGGAGAACGGAACACCATATATTTT | CASSRVGERNTIYF | TRBJ1-3 | . | TRBV6-5 | .
TGTGCCAGCAGCGACGGGGAGGGGACCCAGTACTTC | CASSDGEGTQYF | TRBJ2-5 | . | TRBV7-3 | TRBD2
TGTGCCAGCAGTTACACACCGACAGGTTTGAATGGCTACACCTTC | CASSYTPTGLNGYTF | TRBJ1-2 | . | TRBV6-2/TRBV6-3 | .
TGCAGTGCTAGAGAATGGCGGGGGGGCCGAGAAGAGACCCAGTACTTC | CSAREWRGGREETQYF | TRBJ2-5 | few | TRBV20-1 | TRBD2
TGTGCCAGCAGCCAAGTTAGCGGGAGGGGTAATGAGCAGTTCTTC | CASSQVSGRGNEQFF | TRBJ2-1 | . | TRBV4-2 | TRBD2
TGTGCCAGCAGCTTAGGGACTCAAGAGACCCAGTACTTC | CASSLGTQETQYF | TRBJ2-5 | . | TRBV7-6 | .
TGCAGTGCTAGAGATCAATGGCGAGGGGGCACAGATACGCAGTATTTT | CSARDQWRGGTDTQYF | TRBJ2-3 | . | TRBV20-1 | .
TGTGCCAGCTCAAGGGACAGGACCACAGATACGCAGTATTTT | CASSRDRTTDTQYF | TRBJ2-3 | many | TRBV6-5 | TRBD1
TGCGCCAGCAGCTTGAAGAACACTGAAGCTTTCTTT | CASSLKNTEAFF | TRBJ1-1 | many | TRBV5-1 | .
TGTGCCAGCAGCAACTATTACGTGGATGAGCAGTTCTTC | CASSNYYVDEQFF | TRBJ2-1 | many | TRBV7-2 | .
TGTGCCAGCAGTTACTCGACTAGCGGCACAGATACGCAGTATTTT | CASSYSTSGTDTQYF | TRBJ2-3 | few | TRBV6-5 | TRBD2